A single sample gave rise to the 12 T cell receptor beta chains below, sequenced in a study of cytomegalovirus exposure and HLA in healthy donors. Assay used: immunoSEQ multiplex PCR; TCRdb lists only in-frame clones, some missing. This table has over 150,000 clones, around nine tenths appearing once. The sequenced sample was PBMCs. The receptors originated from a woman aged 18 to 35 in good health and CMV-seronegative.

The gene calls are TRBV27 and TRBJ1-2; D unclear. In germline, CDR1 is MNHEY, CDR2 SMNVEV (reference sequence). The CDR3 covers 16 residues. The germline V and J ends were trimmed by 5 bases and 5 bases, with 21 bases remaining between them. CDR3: CASSPLLTIGGYGYTF. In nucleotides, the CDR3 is TGTGCCAGCAGTCCCCTCCTCACTATTGGAGGTTATGGCTACACCTTC.

The CDR3 DNA sequence: TGTGCCAGTAGTATAGCGGAGCAGGGGGACACTGAAGCTTTCTTT. It codes for CASSIAEQGDTEAFF. The chain has TRBV19 and TRBJ1-1; 7 nucleotides line up with TRBD1. Trimming cost V 1 base and J 3 bases; bases outside gene matches: 5. Germline loops: CDR1 LNHDA, CDR2 SQIVND (reference sequence). This CDR3 is built from 15 residues.

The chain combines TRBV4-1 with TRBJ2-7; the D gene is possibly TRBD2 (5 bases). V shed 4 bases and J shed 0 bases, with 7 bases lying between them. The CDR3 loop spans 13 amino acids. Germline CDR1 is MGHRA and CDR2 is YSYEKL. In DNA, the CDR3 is TGCGCCAGCAGCCTCCGGGACTCCTACGAGCAGTACTTC. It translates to CASSLRDSYEQYF.

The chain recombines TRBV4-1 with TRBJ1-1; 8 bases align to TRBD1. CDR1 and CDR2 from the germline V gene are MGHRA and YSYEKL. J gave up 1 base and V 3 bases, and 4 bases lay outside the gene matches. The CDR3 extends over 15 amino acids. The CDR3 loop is CASSHFGQGNTEAFF. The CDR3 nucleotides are TGCGCCAGCAGCCATTTTGGACAGGGGAACACTGAAGCTTTCTTT.

The CDR3 sequence is CASSLAEAPSYGYTF. The CDR3 DNA sequence: TGCGCCAGCAGCTTGGCCGAGGCTCCCTCCTATGGCTACACCTTC. The chain has TRBV5-1 and TRBJ1-2; no clear D gene. The germline V and J ends were trimmed by 0 bases and 4 bases, with 13 bases remaining between them. The CDR3 contains 15 residues. Looked up from germline, CDR1 is SGHRS and CDR2 is YFSETQ.

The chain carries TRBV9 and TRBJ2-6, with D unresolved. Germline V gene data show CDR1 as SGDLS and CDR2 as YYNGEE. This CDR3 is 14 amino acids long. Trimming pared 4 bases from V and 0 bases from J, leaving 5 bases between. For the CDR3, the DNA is TGTGCCAGCAGCCCTAACTCTGGGGCCAACGTCCTGACTTTC. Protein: CASSPNSGANVLTF.

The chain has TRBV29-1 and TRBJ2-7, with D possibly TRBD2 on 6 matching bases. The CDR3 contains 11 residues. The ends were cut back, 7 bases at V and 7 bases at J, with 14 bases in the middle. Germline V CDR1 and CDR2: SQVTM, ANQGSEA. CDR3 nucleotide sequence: TGCAGCGCCTGGGGAGGATGGGAGCAGTACTTC. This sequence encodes CSAWGGWEQYF.

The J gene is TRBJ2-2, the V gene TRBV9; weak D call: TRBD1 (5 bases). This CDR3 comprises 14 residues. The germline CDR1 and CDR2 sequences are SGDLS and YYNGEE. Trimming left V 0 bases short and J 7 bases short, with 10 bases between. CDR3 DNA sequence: TGTGCCAGCAGCGTAGAGAGAACAGGCGGGGAGCTGTTTTTT. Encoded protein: CASSVERTGGELFF.

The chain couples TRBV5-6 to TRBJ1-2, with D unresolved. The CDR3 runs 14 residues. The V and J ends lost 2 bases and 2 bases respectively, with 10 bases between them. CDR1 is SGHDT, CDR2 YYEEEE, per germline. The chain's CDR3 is CASSLQTRNYGYTF. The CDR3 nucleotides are TGTGCCAGCAGCTTACAGACAAGAAACTATGGCTACACCTTC.

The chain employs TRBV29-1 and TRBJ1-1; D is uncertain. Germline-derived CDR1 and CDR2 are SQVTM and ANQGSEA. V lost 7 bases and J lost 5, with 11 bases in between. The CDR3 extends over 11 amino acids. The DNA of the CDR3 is TGCAGCGCTCGATCGGGGACTGAAGCTTTCTTT. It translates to CSARSGTEAFF.

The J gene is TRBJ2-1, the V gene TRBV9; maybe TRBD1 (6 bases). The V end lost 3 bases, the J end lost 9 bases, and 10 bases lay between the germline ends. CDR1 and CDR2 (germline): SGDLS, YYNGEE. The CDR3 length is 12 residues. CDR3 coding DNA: TGTGCCAGCAGCGGAGGGGGAATTGAGCAGTTCTTC. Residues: CASSGGGIEQFF.

CDR3 loop: CASSHSSYEQYF. CDR3 coding DNA: TGTGCCAGCAGTCACAGCTCCTACGAGCAGTACTTC. The V gene is TRBV27, the J gene TRBJ2-7, with D unclear. Per germline, CDR1 MNHEY and CDR2 SMNVEV (reference sequence). CDR3 length: 12 amino acids. V was trimmed by 5 bases and J by 0 bases, leaving 5 bases between them.